The clone carrying this T cell receptor beta chain was counted between two and nine times. Its antigen is as yet unknown. The sample is drawn from a study of T-cell memory formation after mild COVID-19. Study in general: TCR clusters were mostly confined to one donor each.

TCRdb reprocessed the 5' RACE reads via MiXCR and lists one record per CDR3 protein. The data contain about 180,000 distinct CDR3 sequences, about 18% of them singletons. Study-level findings and limits: CD4+ bias marked clones expanding day 15 to 37, unlike balanced contracting clones.

The length of the CDR3 is 17 residues. V lost 5 bases, J lost 6 bases, and 11 bases stayed unmatched. The germline V gene encodes CDR1 SGHVS and CDR2 FNYEAQ. The genes are TRBV7-6 and TRBJ2-3; 13 bases are a match to TRBD2. Sequencing was carried out using PBMCs or a T cell subset sorted from them (not recorded which). This TCR came from a man aged 18-30 years who had mild COVID-19 (a few samples of this study predate the infection). Cell type and time point are not known. The CDR3 spells CASSLTSGGAIMDTQYF. The CDR3 DNA follows: TGTGCCAGCAGCCTTACTAGCGGGGGGGCCATCATGGATACGCAGTATTTT. The full variable domain, rest sourced from reference TRBV7-6 and TRBJ2-3, is GAGVSQSPRYKVTKRGQDVALRCDPISGHVSLYWYRQALGQGPEFLTYFNYEAQQDKSGLPNDRFSAERPEGSISTLTIQRTEQRDSAMYRCASSLTSGGAIMDTQYFGPGTRLTVL.